This entry describes one TCR beta chain. Method: immunoSEQ multiplex PCR; TCRdb's copy keeps in-frame clones and lacks some. The table has about 69,000 clones, over 80% seen once. The sample originates from a study of technical replicates of blood from several donors. Looked up from germline, CDR1 is SGDLS and CDR2 is YYNGEE. V was pared by 1 base and J by 4 bases, with 11 bases between. The CDR3 totals 15 residues. This clonotype was obtained from a human donor in good health. Some clones in this sample may be carry-over from other donors' samples. Source material: PBMCs. This chain links TRBV9 with TRBJ2-2; a weak D match, TRBD2 (6 bases). The CDR3 region has the DNA TGTGCCAGCAGCGTATCTAGCGAGAGCACCGGGGAGCTGTTTTTT. It encodes CASSVSSESTGELFF.